The 6 T cell receptor beta chains presented below share a single source sample, sequenced in a study of blood T cell repertoires in COVID-19. TCRdb keeps only in-frame clones here, not all; method: immunoSEQ multiplex PCR. Of roughly 200,000 clones detected, about 88% appear once; the ten largest clones hold 1.5% to 2%. The sequenced sample consisted of peripheral blood. These receptors were collected from a man in his 70s with acute or convalescent COVID-19.

Here the CDR3 reads CASSQGGPYEQYF. CDR3 nucleotide sequence: TGTGCCAGCAGCCAAGGGGGCCCCTACGAGCAGTACTTC. The gene calls are TRBV3-1 (or the pseudogene TRBV3-2) and TRBJ2-7, with a weak D call TRBD1 (5 bases). Germline V gene data show CDR1 as LGHDT and CDR2 as YNNKEL (reference sequence). Deletions cut 1 base from V and 2 bases from J, with 6 bases between. This CDR3 has 13 residues.

V and J are TRBV27 and TRBJ2-7; D is possibly TRBD2 (6 bases). The ends were cut back, 5 bases at V and 7 bases at J, with 24 bases in the middle. The CDR3 spans 16 residues. Per germline, CDR1 MNHEY and CDR2 SMNVEV (reference sequence). CDR3 in DNA: TGTGCCAGCAGTCCCTTAGATACGGGAGAGGCTAAGGAGCAGTACTTC. Translation gives CASSPLDTGEAKEQYF.

The rearrangement uses TRBV7-2 and TRBJ1-3; perhaps TRBD1 as D (6 bases). This CDR3 spans 14 amino acids. CDR1 is SGHTA, CDR2 FQGNSA, per germline. Trimming stripped 4 bases from V and 3 bases from J, with 10 bases between. CDR3 in amino acids: CASSWRGGGNTIYF. CDR3 DNA sequence: TGTGCCAGCAGCTGGCGAGGGGGTGGAAACACCATATATTTT.

This clone was found once. The genes are TRBV7-9 and TRBJ1-4; 8 bases fit TRBD1. Losses at the gene ends were 5 bases for V and 5 bases for J; bases not matched to a gene: 7. The CDR3 contains 15 residues. Per the germline V gene, CDR1 is SEHNR and CDR2 is FQNEAQ (reference sequence). CDR3 sequence reads: CASSRGQGVNEKLFF. CDR3 coding DNA: TGTGCCAGCAGCCGCGGACAGGGAGTGAATGAAAAACTGTTTTTT.

The rearrangement links TRBV3-1 (or the pseudogene TRBV3-2) to TRBJ2-3, with TRBD2 matching 9 bases. Germline CDR1 is LGHDT and CDR2 is YNNKEL (reference sequence). The CDR3 contains 17 residues. J was trimmed by 2 bases and V by 4 bases; bases with no gene match: 10. CDR3 region: CASSPRGSGGYTDTQYF. For the CDR3, the DNA is TGTGCCAGCAGCCCCAGGGGTAGCGGGGGTTACACAGATACGCAGTATTTT.

This clone was counted a few times. The V and J genes are TRBV25-1 and TRBJ1-3; D uncertain. V was clipped by 3 bases and J by 3 bases, with 6 bases between them. The CDR3 has 13 amino acids. CDR1 and CDR2 (germline): MGHDK, SYGVNS. The CDR3 sequence: CASSEAGGNTIYF. DNA of the CDR3: TGTGCCAGCAGTGAGGCGGGTGGAAACACCATATATTTT.